This TCR beta chain was sequenced for a study of control samples from healthy donors and cancer patients. Sequencing used immunoSEQ multiplex PCR; TCRdb keeps in-frame clones, though not all of them. The sample has roughly 30,000 clones, approximately 93% seen once. The germline V gene has CDR1 SGHRS and CDR2 YFSETQ. The CDR3 spans 15 residues. Between the trimmed V and J ends, which lost 4 bases and 1 base, there was a span of 11 bases. The sequenced sample consisted of PBMCs. This TCR was sampled from a man aged 40-50 years with colorectal cancer. The chain recombines TRBV5-1 with TRBJ2-2; a weak D match, TRBD2 (6 bases). The CDR3, as DNA: TGCGCCAGCAGCCCCGGGGGATTGAACACCGGGGAGCTGTTTTTT. Translated, it gives CASSPGGLNTGELFF.